Below, 28 T cell receptor beta chains from the same sample are listed, as sequenced in a study of blood T cell repertoires in COVID-19. Here immunoSEQ multiplex PCR was the method, and the copy in TCRdb shows in-frame clones only, minus some. The data contain about 140,000 clones, 87% of them singletons. The sample was peripheral blood. These receptors were taken from a woman between 40 and 50 years old with acute or convalescent COVID-19.

The J gene is TRBJ2-7, the V gene TRBV3-1 (or the pseudogene TRBV3-2); no clear D gene. The CDR3 contains 12 residues. Deletions cut 3 bases from V and 7 bases from J, with 10 bases between. Germline assignment: CDR1 LGHDT and CDR2 YNNKEL (reference sequence). The CDR3 DNA follows: TGTGCCAGCAGCCAGGGCCGCTCTGAGCAGTACTTC. Amino acid sequence: CASSQGRSEQYF.

This chain joins TRBV2 and TRBJ2-1; the D gene is possibly TRBD2 (6 bases). The germline V and J ends were trimmed by 7 bases and 7 bases, with 14 bases remaining between them. Per the germline V gene, CDR1 is SNHLY and CDR2 is FYNNEI. This CDR3 comprises 13 residues. The CDR3, as DNA: TGTGCCAGCATCCGGGACTCCCAGAATGAGCAGTTCTTC. It translates to CASIRDSQNEQFF. The full variable domain, rest sourced from reference TRBV2 and TRBJ2-1, is EPEVTQTPSHQVTQMGQEVILRCVPISNHLYFYWYRQILGQKVEFLVSFYNNEISEKSEIFDDQFSVERPDGSNFTLKIRSTKLEDSAMYFCASIRDSQNEQFFGPGTRLTVL.

This clone has only a few counts. The chain carries TRBV19 and TRBJ1-4, with 8 bases identical to TRBD1. The CDR3 loop spans 15 amino acids. CDR1 and CDR2 from the germline V gene are LNHDA and SQIVND (reference sequence). J was trimmed by 7 bases and V by 4 bases; bases with no gene match: 8. Here the CDR3 DNA reads TGTGCCAGTAGTAGATACACAGGGGGGAGTGAAAAACTGTTTTTT. It specifies CASSRYTGGSEKLFF.

V is TRBV2 and J is TRBJ2-3, with 8 bases that match TRBD1. The CDR3 extends over 15 amino acids. CDR1 is SNHLY and CDR2 is FYNNEI in the germline V gene. V was clipped by 5 bases and J by 0 bases; unmatched bases: 4. The CDR3 is CASSRNRGSTDTQYF. The CDR3 DNA reads TGTGCCAGCAGTAGAAACAGGGGGAGCACAGATACGCAGTATTTT.

The CDR3 sequence: CSVGLGYTF. The CDR3 region has the DNA TGCAGCGTTGGTCTTGGCTACACCTTC. The chain carries TRBV29-1 and TRBJ1-2; D gene uncertain. CDR3 size: 9 residues. V lost 4 bases, J lost 7 bases, and 4 bases lay in between. The germline CDR1 and CDR2 sequences are SQVTM and ANQGSEA.

The V and J genes are TRBV5-1 and TRBJ2-2; D might be TRBD1 (5 bases). Between the trimmed V and J ends, which lost 6 bases and 1 base, there was a span of 10 bases. From germline, CDR1 is SGHRS and CDR2 YFSETQ. This CDR3 has 14 residues. The CDR3 DNA reads as TGCGCCAGCAAAGAACAGGTGAACACCGGGGAGCTGTTTTTT. It specifies CASKEQVNTGELFF.

The rearrangement uses TRBV20-1 and TRBJ2-3; possibly TRBD1 for D (6 bases). CDR1 is DFQATT, CDR2 SNEGSKA, per germline (reference sequence). This CDR3 is 11 amino acids long. This chain's CDR3 is CSGQLTDTQYF. The CDR3 nucleotides are TGCAGCGGACAGCTCACAGATACGCAGTATTTT.

This chain uses TRBV4-1 with TRBJ1-1; the D gene is possibly TRBD1 (5 bases). This CDR3 is 15 amino acids long. The ends were cut back, 1 base at V and 0 bases at J, with 9 bases in the middle. The germline gives CDR1 MGHRA, CDR2 YSYEKL. CDR3 in DNA: TGCGCCAGCAGCCAAGCCTCGACAGTGAACACTGAAGCTTTCTTT. Residues: CASSQASTVNTEAFF.

This sequence joins TRBV9 and TRBJ2-1; possible D gene TRBD2, 5 bases. The CDR3 spans 13 residues. The germline V gene has CDR1 SGDLS and CDR2 YYNGEE. Trimming stripped 0 bases from V and 15 bases from J, with 16 bases between. The CDR3, as DNA: TGTGCCAGCAGCGTAGATCCTAGGGCGGGTGTGTTCTTC. Its protein product is CASSVDPRAGVFF.

In this sample, this clone turned up once. The chain recombines TRBV7-2 with TRBJ2-2, with no clear D. The V end lost 1 base, the J end lost 5 bases, and 11 bases lay between the germline ends. This CDR3 comprises 15 residues. Per germline, CDR1 SGHTA and CDR2 FQGNSA. The CDR3 protein is CASSLGTHRTGELFF. The CDR3 nucleotides read TGTGCCAGCAGCTTAGGCACGCACCGGACCGGGGAGCTGTTTTTT.

The V and J genes are TRBV27 and TRBJ1-2; 7 nucleotides line up with TRBD1. The J segment lost 4 bases and the V segment lost 3 bases, leaving 8 bases of the junction unmatched. The CDR3 contains 15 residues. Germline V gene data show CDR1 as MNHEY and CDR2 as SMNVEV (reference sequence). The CDR3 region has the DNA TGTGCCAGCAGTTTTGGCCAGGGGGGATCCTATGGCTACACCTTC. This encodes CASSFGQGGSYGYTF.

The V call is TRBV10-3, the J call TRBJ1-2, with 9 positions matching TRBD1. Trimming cost V 10 bases and J 4 bases; bases outside gene matches: 10. This CDR3 spans 14 amino acids. Germline V gene lookup returns CDR1 ENHRY and CDR2 SYGVKD. The CDR3 sequence: CATLPDRGSYGYTF. The DNA of the CDR3 is TGTGCCACCCTCCCGGACAGGGGATCCTATGGCTACACCTTC.

The gene calls are TRBV6-5 and TRBJ2-7; 11 nucleotides align to TRBD2. Trimming removed 6 bases from V and 4 bases from J; junction bases left unmatched: 8. Per germline, CDR1 MNHEY and CDR2 SVGAGI. The length of the CDR3 is 15 residues. The CDR3 nucleotides read TGTGCCAGCAGACCACGACTAGCGGGACTGTACGAGCAGTACTTC. Translating gives CASRPRLAGLYEQYF.

This clone was found a few times. This chain joins TRBV9 and TRBJ1-2, with TRBD1 identical over 9 bases. The junction had 8 bases not matched to a gene; V was cut back by 4 bases and J by 4 bases. In germline, CDR1 is SGDLS, CDR2 YYNGEE. The CDR3 is 15 amino acids. This CDR3 reads CASSPRQGDFYGYTF. The DNA for the CDR3 is TGTGCCAGCAGCCCAAGACAGGGGGATTTCTATGGCTACACCTTC.

This clone was seen a single time. The gene calls are TRBV21-1 and TRBJ2-1; no check of the table's D call, TRBD1, against the DNA was made. TRBV21-1 is designated a pseudogene. There are 16 residues in the CDR3. CDR3 sequence: CASSKRTEGPYNEQFF. The CDR3 DNA sequence: TGTGCCAGCAGCAAACGGACAGAGGGACCCTACAATGAGCAGTTCTTC.

This chain uses TRBV7-9 with TRBJ1-1; 7 bases line up with TRBD1. Germline loops: CDR1 SEHNR, CDR2 FQNEAQ (reference sequence). The CDR3 contains 14 residues. V dropped 5 bases and J dropped 4; count of bases not matched to a gene: 7. The CDR3 region has the DNA TGTGCCAGCAGCCGCGAGCAGGGGGGCACTGAAGCTTTCTTT. Translated: CASSREQGGTEAFF.

V gene TRBV5-1 combines with J gene TRBJ2-1, with D uncertain. The CDR3 length is 15 residues. Germline V gene lookup returns CDR1 SGHRS and CDR2 YFSETQ. Trimming shortened V by 4 bases and J by 0 bases, and 11 bases separated the two germline ends. CDR3 loop: CASSPGQISYNEQFF. The CDR3 DNA is TGCGCCAGCAGCCCGGGTCAGATCTCCTACAATGAGCAGTTCTTC.

The chain has TRBV24-1 and TRBJ2-2; TRBD2 is a possible D gene (7 bases). CDR3 size: 14 residues. Germline CDR1 is KGHDR and CDR2 is SFDVKD. Trimming removed 12 bases at V and 1 base at J, with 14 bases between. In nucleotides, the CDR3 is TGTGCCGTCAAGGGGGAGGGGAACACCGGGGAGCTGTTTTTT. This codes for CAVKGEGNTGELFF.

The J gene is TRBJ2-5, the V gene TRBV6-2 or TRBV6-3; D might be TRBD1 (6 bases). Germline CDR1 reads MNHEY; CDR2 reads SVGEGT. The germline V and J ends were trimmed by 1 base and 6 bases, with 18 bases remaining between them. The CDR3 sequence is 16 residues long. Written as DNA, the CDR3 is TGTGCCAGCAGTTACTTGGACCACAGCAGGGGAAAGACCCAGTACTTC. This codes for CASSYLDHSRGKTQYF.

The genes are TRBV27 and TRBJ2-7; 14 bases fit TRBD2. CDR3 length equals 19 residues. V lost 5 bases, J lost 4 bases, and 16 bases stayed unmatched. CDR1 is MNHEY, CDR2 SMNVEV, per germline (reference sequence). CDR3 bases: TGTGCCAGCAGTGCGTTTGCCGGGACTAGCGGGAGAATCTTGTACGAGCAGTACTTC. Its translation: CASSAFAGTSGRILYEQYF.

There are a few counts of this clone. This chain uses TRBV18 with TRBJ1-5, with TRBD1 matching over 8 bases. This CDR3 spans 16 amino acids. Germline trimming cut 3 bases from V and 5 bases from J; bases unmatched to any gene: 9. Germline CDR1 is KGHSH and CDR2 is LQKENI. In DNA, the CDR3 is TGTGCCAGCTCACCGGGACAGGCTCTGGGCGATCAGCCCCAGCATTTT. It specifies CASSPGQALGDQPQHF.

V usage is TRBV18 and J usage is TRBJ1-2; 7 positions agree with TRBD1. The CDR3 runs 17 residues. Germline trimming cut 0 bases from V and 0 bases from J; bases unmatched to any gene: 7. Germline CDR1 reads KGHSH; CDR2 reads LQKENI. Here the CDR3 DNA reads TGTGCCAGCTCACCACCGGGACAGCTCAACTCTAACTATGGCTACACCTTC. Translated, it gives CASSPPGQLNSNYGYTF.

The chain employs TRBV10-3 and TRBJ2-7; D may be TRBD1 (6 bases). Looked up from germline, CDR1 is ENHRY and CDR2 is SYGVKD. Between the trimmed V and J ends, which lost 9 bases and 1 base, there was a span of 10 bases. The CDR3 has 12 residues. The DNA of the CDR3 is TGTGCCATTTCCGGGACATCCTACGAGCAGTACTTC. Its protein is CAISGTSYEQYF.

The rearrangement joins TRBV27 to TRBJ2-2, with D perhaps TRBD2 (6 bases). Germline V lookup: CDR1 MNHEY, CDR2 SMNVEV (reference sequence). Trimming took 8 bases from V and 7 from J, leaving 14 bases between them. This CDR3 is built from 13 residues. This CDR3 is CASHWRGRGELFF. The DNA for the CDR3 is TGTGCCAGCCATTGGAGGGGCCGCGGGGAGCTGTTTTTT.

The V and J genes are TRBV7-9 and TRBJ2-1; D perhaps matches TRBD2 (5 bases). CDR1 and CDR2 (germline): SEHNR, FQNEAQ (reference sequence). Trimming shortened V by 2 bases and J by 8 bases, and 19 bases separated the two germline ends. The CDR3 runs to 16 residues. The CDR3 here is CASSLTRPAVFDEQFF. DNA for the CDR3: TGTGCCAGCAGCTTAACTAGACCCGCGGTATTCGATGAGCAGTTCTTC. Supplemented by reference TRBV7-9 and TRBJ2-1, the full variable domain reads DTGVSQNPRHKITKRGQNVTFRCDPISEHNRLYWYRQTLGQGPEFLTYFQNEAQLEKSRLLSDRFSAERPKGSFSTLEIQRTEQGDSAMYLCASSLTRPAVFDEQFFGPGTRLTVL.

The gene calls are TRBV24-1 and TRBJ2-7; D call uncertain. The V gene lost 4 bases and the J gene lost 5 bases, with 17 bases spanning the gap. The CDR3 has 15 residues. Germline-derived CDR1 and CDR2 are KGHDR and SFDVKD. DNA for the CDR3: TGTGCCACCAGTGAGTCAGGCGTTAAGACCCACGAGCAGTACTTC. As protein: CATSESGVKTHEQYF.

This clone has more than one count but fewer than ten. The J gene is TRBJ2-2, the V gene TRBV5-5, with D tentatively TRBD2 (5 bases). There are 17 residues in the CDR3. The germline V gene has CDR1 SGHKS and CDR2 YYEKEE (reference sequence). V dropped 6 bases and J dropped 4 bases, with 22 bases sitting between them. The DNA for the CDR3 is TGTGCCAGCACCTCCGGCCGAGGGAACGGAGGCACCGGGGAGCTGTTTTTT. Translating gives CASTSGRGNGGTGELFF.

CDR3 bases: TGTGCCAGCAGCGTAGCTTCAGGGGGCGGGTATGGCTACACCTTC. The encoded protein is CASSVASGGGYGYTF. The chain links TRBV9 to TRBJ1-2, with 8 bases fitting TRBD1. CDR3 length equals 15 residues. V lost 0 bases, J lost 5 bases, and 6 bases stayed unmatched. The germline V gene encodes CDR1 SGDLS and CDR2 YYNGEE.